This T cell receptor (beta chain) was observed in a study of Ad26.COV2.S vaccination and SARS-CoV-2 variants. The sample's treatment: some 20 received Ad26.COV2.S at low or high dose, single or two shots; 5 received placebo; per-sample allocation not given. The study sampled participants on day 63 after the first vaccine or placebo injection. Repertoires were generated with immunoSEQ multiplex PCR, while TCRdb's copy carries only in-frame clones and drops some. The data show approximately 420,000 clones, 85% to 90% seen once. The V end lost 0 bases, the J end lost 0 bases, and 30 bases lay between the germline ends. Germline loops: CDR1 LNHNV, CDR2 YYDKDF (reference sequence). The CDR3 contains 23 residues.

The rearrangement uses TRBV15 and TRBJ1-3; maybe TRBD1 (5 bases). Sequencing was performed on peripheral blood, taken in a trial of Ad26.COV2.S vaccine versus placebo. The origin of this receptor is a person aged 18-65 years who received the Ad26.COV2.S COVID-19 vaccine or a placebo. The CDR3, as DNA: TGTGCCACCAGCAGAGATCGTTTAGGGCCTGGGAAACGGGACGAAAGCTCTGGAAACACCATATATTTT. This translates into CATSRDRLGPGKRDESSGNTIYF.